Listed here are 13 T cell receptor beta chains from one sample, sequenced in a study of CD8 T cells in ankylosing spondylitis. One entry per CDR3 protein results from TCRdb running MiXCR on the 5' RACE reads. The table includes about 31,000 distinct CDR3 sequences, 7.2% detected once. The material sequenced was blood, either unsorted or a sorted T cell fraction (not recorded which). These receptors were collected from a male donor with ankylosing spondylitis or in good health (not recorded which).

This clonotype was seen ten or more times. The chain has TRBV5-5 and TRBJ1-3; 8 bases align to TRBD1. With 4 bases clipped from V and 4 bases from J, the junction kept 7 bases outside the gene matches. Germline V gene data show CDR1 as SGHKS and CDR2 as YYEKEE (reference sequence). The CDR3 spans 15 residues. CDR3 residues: CASSPQPGGGNTIYF. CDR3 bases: TGTGCCAGCAGCCCCCAGCCAGGGGGCGGAAACACCATATATTTT.

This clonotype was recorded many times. CDR3 protein: CASSVTSGRASAYNEQFF. CDR3 bases: TGTGCCAGCAGCGTGACTAGCGGGAGGGCCTCGGCCTACAATGAGCAGTTCTTC. The chain joins TRBV28 to TRBJ2-1, with 14 nucleotides matching TRBD2. Germline CDR1 MDHEN, CDR2 SYDVKM. This CDR3 has 18 residues. Trimming took 6 bases from V and 2 from J; bases not matched to a gene: 9. Based on the CDR3 plus reference TRBV28 and TRBJ2-1, the full variable domain is DVKVTQSSRYLVKRTGEKVFLECVQDMDHENMFWYRQDPGLGLRLIYFSYDVKMKEKGDIPEGYSVSREKKERFSLILESASTNQTSMYLCASSVTSGRASAYNEQFFGPGTRLTVL.

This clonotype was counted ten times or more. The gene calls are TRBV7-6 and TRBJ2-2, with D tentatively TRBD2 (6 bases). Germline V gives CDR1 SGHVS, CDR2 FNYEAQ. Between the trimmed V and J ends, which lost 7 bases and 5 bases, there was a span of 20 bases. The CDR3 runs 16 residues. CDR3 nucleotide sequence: TGTGCCAGCACCTCAGCGGGCCCTCCCCCAACCGGGGAGCTGTTTTTT. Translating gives CASTSAGPPPTGELFF.

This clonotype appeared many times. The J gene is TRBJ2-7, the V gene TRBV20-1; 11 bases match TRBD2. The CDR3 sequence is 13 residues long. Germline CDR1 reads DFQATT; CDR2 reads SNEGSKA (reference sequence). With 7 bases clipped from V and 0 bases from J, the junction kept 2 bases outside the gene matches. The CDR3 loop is CSVGTSGSYEQYF. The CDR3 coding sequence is TGCAGTGTAGGGACTAGCGGCTCCTACGAGCAGTACTTC.

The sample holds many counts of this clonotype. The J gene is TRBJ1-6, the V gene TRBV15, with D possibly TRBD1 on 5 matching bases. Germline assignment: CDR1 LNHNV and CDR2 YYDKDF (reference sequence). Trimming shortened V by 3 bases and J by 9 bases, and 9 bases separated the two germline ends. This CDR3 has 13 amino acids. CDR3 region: CATSSDQGSPLHF. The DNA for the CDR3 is TGTGCCACCAGCAGCGATCAGGGTTCACCCCTCCACTTT.

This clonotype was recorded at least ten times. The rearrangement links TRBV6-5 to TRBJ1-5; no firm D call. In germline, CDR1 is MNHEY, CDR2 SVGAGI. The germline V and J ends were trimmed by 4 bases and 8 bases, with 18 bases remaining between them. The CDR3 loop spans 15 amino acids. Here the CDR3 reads CASSSFRGVEEPQHF. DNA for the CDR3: TGTGCCAGCAGTTCCTTTCGGGGAGTCGAGGAGCCCCAGCATTTT.

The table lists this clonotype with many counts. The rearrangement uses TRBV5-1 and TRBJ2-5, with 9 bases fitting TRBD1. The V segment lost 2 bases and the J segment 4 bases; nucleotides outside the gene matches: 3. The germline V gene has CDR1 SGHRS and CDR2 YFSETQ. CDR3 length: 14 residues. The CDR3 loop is CASSLTGGGETQYF. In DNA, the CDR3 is TGCGCCAGCAGCTTAACAGGGGGCGGAGAGACCCAGTACTTC.

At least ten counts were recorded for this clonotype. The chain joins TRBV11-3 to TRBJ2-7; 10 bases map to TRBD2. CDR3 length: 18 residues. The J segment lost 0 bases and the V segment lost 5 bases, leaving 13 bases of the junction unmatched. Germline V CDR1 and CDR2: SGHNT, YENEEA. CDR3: CASSPQSSGRGSSYEQYF. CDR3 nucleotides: TGTGCCAGCAGCCCCCAGTCTAGCGGGAGAGGAAGCTCCTACGAGCAGTACTTC.

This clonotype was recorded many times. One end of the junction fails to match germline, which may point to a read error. CDR3 sequence (DNA): TGTGCTAGCAGCTTAACTGGGACAGGGACCTTAGAGACCCAGTACTTC. Encoded protein: CASSLTGTGTLETQYF. The V gene is TRBV7-7, the J gene TRBJ2-5; TRBD1 aligns across 9 bases. The CDR3 has 16 amino acids. Germline CDR1 reads SSHAT; CDR2 reads FNYEAQ (reference sequence).

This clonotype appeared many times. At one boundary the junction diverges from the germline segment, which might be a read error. This CDR3 is CASSLAGGSGTEAFF. The DNA for the CDR3 is TGCGCCAGCAGTTTGGCCGGAGGGAGCGGCACTGAAGCTTTCTTT. The J gene is TRBJ1-1, the V gene TRBV5-1, with D unclear. The CDR3 contains 15 residues. Germline lookup yields CDR1 SGHRS and CDR2 YFSETQ.

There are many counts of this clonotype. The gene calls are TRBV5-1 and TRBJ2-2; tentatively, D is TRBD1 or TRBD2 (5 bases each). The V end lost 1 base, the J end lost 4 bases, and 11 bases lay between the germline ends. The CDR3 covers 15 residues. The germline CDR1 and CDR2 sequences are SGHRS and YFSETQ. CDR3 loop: CASSLPGPATGELFF. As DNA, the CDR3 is TGCGCCAGCAGCTTGCCGGGACCCGCCACCGGGGAGCTGTTTTTT.

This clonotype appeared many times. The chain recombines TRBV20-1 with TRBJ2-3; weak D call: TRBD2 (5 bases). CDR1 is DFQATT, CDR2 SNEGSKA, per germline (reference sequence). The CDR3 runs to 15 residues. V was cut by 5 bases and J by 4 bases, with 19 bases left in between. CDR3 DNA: TGCAGTGCTGAGGGCGTGGCTCCGGACCCAGATACGCAGTATTTT. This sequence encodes CSAEGVAPDPDTQYF.

The CDR3 reads CARGLGLLYGYTF. The CDR3 coding sequence is TGTGCCAGGGGCCTCGGGCTCCTCTACGGCTACACCTTC. V is TRBV4-2 and J is TRBJ1-2; no clear D gene. V lost 9 bases and J 8 bases, leaving 19 bases between the germline ends. Germline CDR1 reads LGHNA; CDR2 reads YNFKEQ. This CDR3 has 13 amino acids.